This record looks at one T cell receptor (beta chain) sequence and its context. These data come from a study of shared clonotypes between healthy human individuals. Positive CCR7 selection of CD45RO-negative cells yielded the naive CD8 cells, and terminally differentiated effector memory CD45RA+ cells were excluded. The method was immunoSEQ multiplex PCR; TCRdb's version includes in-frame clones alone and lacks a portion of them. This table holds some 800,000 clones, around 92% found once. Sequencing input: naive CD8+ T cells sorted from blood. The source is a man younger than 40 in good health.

Written as DNA, the CDR3 is TGTGCCAGCACAGGCAGGGTGTACACCTTC. Its protein is CASTGRVYTF. This chain joins TRBV9 and TRBJ1-2, with a tentative D call TRBD1 (5 bases). Trimming removed 6 bases at V and 11 bases at J, with 11 bases between. Germline V CDR1 and CDR2: SGDLS, YYNGEE. This CDR3 is 10 amino acids long.